This T cell receptor (beta chain) was recovered during a study of T-cell memory formation after mild COVID-19 (dated by TCRdb to 2020 to 2022). For context, the study as a whole: TCR sequence clusters from the two donors were largely donor specific. Longitudinal TCRalpha and TCRbeta repertoire sequencing tracked T-cell clones expanding and contracting after mild COVID-19 in a couple of donors. Two young, previously healthy adult volunteers, one female and one male, were included in the cohort.

As to this clonotype: Its antigen target is currently unknown. Base qualities are missing; no much larger clone stands one base away.

Overall results and qualifications from the work: Some responding clones were detected in pre-infection memory, which suggested that pre-existing cross-reactive memory T cells had joined the SARS-CoV-2 response. From day 15 to 85, contracting clones showed balanced CD4/CD8 phenotypes, whereas a second wave of clones that expanded from day 15 to 37 leaned towards CD4+. Contracting CD4+ clones turned up mainly in the CM and EM memory subsets, whereas EMRA was where CD8+ clones were enriched. The study included only a couple of mild cases, and larger cohorts that include severe cases with pre-infection samples were judged to be necessary. SARS-CoV-2 specificity of the second-wave clones peaking on day 37 was not confirmed.

Ficoll-Paque density gradient centrifugation was the method used to isolate PBMCs. For sequencing, an Illumina NovaSeq 6000 was employed. TCRalpha and TCRbeta cDNA libraries were built by 5'RACE with constant-segment primers, adding sample barcodes and unique molecular identifiers. Trizol reagent was used to extract RNA from every sample. Library amplification was performed in two PCR steps, and a second sample barcode and Illumina TruSeq adapters were introduced in the second step. Libraries were sequenced on an Illumina NovaSeq with 2 x 150 bp paired-end reads. In the paper's pipeline: With migec v1.2.7, reads were demultiplexed and then collapsed into UMI-guided consensus sequences. With mixcr v2.1.11, UMI consensuses were aligned to TRA and TRB V and J templates and assembled into clonotypes. A clonotype was counted as expanded or contracted only when both edgeR and NoisET called the clonotype significant, with the noise models trained on biological replicates. For edgeR calls, the cutoffs were a false discovery rate-adjusted p below 0.01 and a log2 fold-change threshold of 1. As an exploratory analysis of dynamics, max-normalized trajectories of the 1000 most abundant clonotypes were examined with PCA combined with hierarchical clustering. Separately sequenced CD4+ and CD8+ repertoires were used to assign the CD4 or CD8 phenotype of responding clones. Using fastp trimming at Q25 and MiXCR clonotype assembly, TCRdb reanalyzed the public sequencing data and kept in-frame beta chains. Rows are unified per CDR3 protein, each entry keeping the most common DNA and genes. The V and J calls shown here were made by TCRdb, not taken from the authors' results. This sample is represented by about 210,000 distinct CDR3 sequences; roughly 30% of them were singletons. The top ten clonotypes cover about an eighth of the sample.

V lost 2 bases and J lost 3 bases; the stretch between them is 14 bases long. The CDR3 has 15 amino acids, counting the end cysteine and phenylalanine. CDR3 DNA is the only sequence kept; it has 45 bases, read in frame from the first base. CDR1 and CDR2 (MGHRA, YSYEKL) derive from the germline V gene. The origin of this receptor is an adult woman who had mild COVID-19 (a few samples of this study predate the infection). The sample titles of this study are shuffled in the database, so cell type and time point are left out; the donor was told from shared clones. The chain links TRBV4-1 with TRBJ2-7; TRBD1 could be the D gene, as 6 bases match. The sample consisted of PBMCs or a T cell subset sorted from them (not recorded which). The bases are TGCGCCAGCAGCCAACCAGGGGTAAGGCTCTACGAGCAGTACTTC. Its coded protein is CASSQPGVRLYEQYF.